Shown below are 29 T cell receptor beta chains from a single sample sequenced in a study of blood T cell repertoires in COVID-19. The assay was immunoSEQ multiplex PCR, and TCRdb's table has in-frame clones only and misses some. This sample has about 74,000 clones, with about four fifths found just once. The source material was peripheral blood. The receptor set was obtained from a human donor in a cohort sampled during active COVID-19.

This chain links TRBV9 with TRBJ2-3, with 8 bases identical to TRBD2. Germline CDR1 is SGDLS and CDR2 is YYNGEE. The CDR3 length is 18 residues. Trimming removed 3 bases from V and 6 bases from J; junction bases left unmatched: 18. CDR3 loop: CASSDPSLAEGGMDTQYF. Written as DNA, the CDR3 is TGTGCCAGCAGCGACCCTTCACTAGCGGAGGGGGGGATGGATACGCAGTATTTT.

The genes are TRBV7-9 and TRBJ1-4, with TRBD1 identical over 10 bases. This CDR3 region has 17 residues. Trimming took 4 bases from V and 7 from J; bases not matched to a gene: 12. The germline CDR1 and CDR2 sequences are SEHNR and FQNEAQ (reference sequence). CDR3 in DNA: TGTGCCAGCAGCTCAGACAGGGGGCCCCTCAAGAGTGAAAAACTGTTTTTT. Its translation is CASSSDRGPLKSEKLFF.

The chain carries TRBV7-2 and TRBJ1-5; D unresolved. CDR3 length equals 15 residues. V was pared by 3 bases and J by 2 bases, with 11 bases between. CDR1 is SGHTA and CDR2 is FQGNSA in the germline V gene. The CDR3 loop reads CASSLRQLGNQPQHF. CDR3 DNA: TGTGCCAGCAGCTTGCGGCAACTCGGCAATCAGCCCCAGCATTTT.

This clone occurred once. CDR3 region: CASSYRERSSYEQYF. As DNA, the CDR3 is TGTGCCAGCAGCTACCGTGAGAGGAGCTCCTACGAGCAGTACTTC. V and J are TRBV5-5 and TRBJ2-7; the D is unclear. Trimming removed 3 bases from V and 0 bases from J, with 13 bases in between. Germline V gene data show CDR1 as SGHKS and CDR2 as YYEKEE (reference sequence). The CDR3 runs 15 residues.

This chain links TRBV7-9 with TRBJ2-1; D perhaps matches TRBD2 (6 bases). Trimming shortened V by 3 bases and J by 6 bases, and 15 bases separated the two germline ends. Germline V lookup: CDR1 SEHNR, CDR2 FQNEAQ (reference sequence). The CDR3 has 15 amino acids. CDR3: CASSLSGTGSNEQFF. The CDR3 nucleotides read TGTGCCAGCAGCTTGTCCGGGACCGGGAGCAATGAGCAGTTCTTC.

J is TRBJ2-3 and V is TRBV3-1 (or the pseudogene TRBV3-2), with 10 bases matching TRBD2. The CDR3 contains 18 residues. V gave up 1 base and J gave up 0 bases; unmatched junction bases: 7. CDR1 LGHDT and CDR2 YNNKEL come from the germline V gene (reference sequence). CDR3 nucleotide sequence: TGTGCCAGCAGCCAAGGCCGACTAGCGGGCCTTAGCACAGATACGCAGTATTTT. It is translated as CASSQGRLAGLSTDTQYF.

The genes are TRBV29-1 and TRBJ2-7, with D uncertain. Trimming removed 2 bases from V and 6 bases from J, with 11 bases in between. The germline gives CDR1 SQVTM, CDR2 ANQGSEA. The CDR3 has 12 residues. CDR3 DNA: TGCAGCGTTGAAACGGTGGGCGCCGAGCAGTACTTC. As protein: CSVETVGAEQYF.

The chain has TRBV6-5 and TRBJ2-4; TRBD1 matches at 8 bases. V trimming: 7 bases; J trimming: 6 bases; junction bases outside the gene matches: 5. This CDR3 spans 13 amino acids. Germline-derived CDR1 and CDR2 are MNHEY and SVGAGI. Here the CDR3 DNA reads TGTGCCAGCACCCCTACAGGGGGAAACATTCAGTACTTC. As protein: CASTPTGGNIQYF.

Points on this clone: Distinct nucleotide sequences in the sample also encode this CDR3. V and J are TRBV19 and TRBJ1-5; D not resolved. Germline values: CDR1 LNHDA, CDR2 SQIVND (reference sequence). CDR3 length: 14 amino acids. Trimming pared 4 bases from V and 2 bases from J, leaving 9 bases between. The CDR3 loop is CASSSSGGNQPQHF. CDR3 sequence (DNA): TGTGCCAGTAGTAGCTCGGGAGGCAATCAGCCCCAGCATTTT. The whole variable domain, filled in from reference TRBV19 and TRBJ1-5, reads DGGITQSPKYLFRKEGQNVTLSCEQNLNHDAMYWYRQDPGQGLRLIYYSQIVNDFQKGDIAEGYSVSREKKESFPLTVTSAQKNPTAFYLCASSSSGGNQPQHFGDGTRLSIL.

The chain links TRBV29-1 to TRBJ1-2; no clear D gene. V was pared by 7 bases and J by 0 bases, with 12 bases between. Germline CDR1 is SQVTM and CDR2 is ANQGSEA. The CDR3 has 13 amino acids. CDR3 amino acids: CSATDTSNYGYTF. The CDR3 region has the DNA TGCAGCGCCACCGACACTTCTAACTATGGCTACACCTTC. Complete variable domain (other parts from reference TRBV29-1 and TRBJ1-2): SAVISQKPSRDICQRGTSLTIQCQVDSQVTMMFWYRQQPGQSLTLIATANQGSEATYESGFVIDKFPISRPNLTFSTLTVSNMSPEDSSIYLCSATDTSNYGYTFGSGTRLTVV.

This clone was detected once. The chain has TRBV6-5 and TRBJ2-5; 7 bases are a match to TRBD1. Per germline, CDR1 MNHEY and CDR2 SVGAGI. J lost 4 bases, V lost 5 bases, and 10 bases had no gene match. This CDR3 contains 15 residues. CDR3 sequence reads: CASSTTGPDRETQYF. The DNA for the CDR3 is TGTGCCAGCAGTACGACAGGGCCCGACCGAGAGACCCAGTACTTC.

This chain connects TRBV5-4 to TRBJ2-6; D is possibly TRBD1 (6 bases). Germline CDR1 is SGHNT and CDR2 is YYREEE (reference sequence). The V end was cut by 1 base, the J end by 0 bases, with 8 bases between. The CDR3 covers 16 residues. CDR3 residues: CASSLRGFSGANVLTF. The CDR3 bases are TGTGCCAGCAGCTTGAGGGGGTTCTCTGGGGCCAACGTCCTGACTTTC. Full variable domain (remainder filled in from reference TRBV5-4 and TRBJ2-6): ETGVTQSPTHLIKTRGQQVTLRCSSQSGHNTVSWYQQALGQGPQFIFQYYREEENGRGNFPPRFSGLQFPNYSSELNVNALELDDSALYLCASSLRGFSGANVLTFGAGSRLTVL.

The chain combines TRBV7-2 with TRBJ2-7, with 10 positions matching TRBD2. CDR3 length: 15 residues. The V gene end was trimmed by 1 base and the J gene end by 4 bases; junction bases not matched to a gene: 4. Germline-derived CDR1 and CDR2 are SGHTA and FQGNSA. The CDR3 loop is CASSLVWTSGYEQYF. The CDR3 nucleotides are TGTGCCAGCAGCTTAGTCTGGACTAGCGGTTACGAGCAGTACTTC.

The chain recombines TRBV27 with TRBJ1-6; unclear D gene. The CDR3 has 15 residues. Per germline, CDR1 MNHEY and CDR2 SMNVEV (reference sequence). The V and J ends lost 3 bases and 3 bases respectively, with 9 bases between them. The CDR3 nucleotides read TGTGCCAGCAGTTTGGTAGGCGGCTATAATTCACCCCTCCACTTT. This encodes CASSLVGGYNSPLHF.

CDR3 in DNA: TGCAGCGCCCTCACAGGGTCGCGGGAGACCCAGTACTTC. It specifies CSALTGSRETQYF. The chain carries TRBV29-1 and TRBJ2-5; D possibly corresponds to TRBD1 (6 bases). Germline V gene sequence: CDR1 SQVTM, CDR2 ANQGSEA. Trimming shortened V by 7 bases and J by 5 bases, and 17 bases separated the two germline ends. The CDR3 length is 13 residues.

The V gene is TRBV19, the J gene TRBJ2-5, with 7 nucleotides matching TRBD1. This CDR3 contains 15 residues. J lost 9 bases, V lost 0 bases, and 10 bases had no gene match. Germline CDR1 and CDR2: LNHDA and SQIVND (reference sequence). CDR3 DNA: TGTGCCAGTAGTATAGATAGGGACAGTGGCGTGGCCCAGTACTTC. Its translation: CASSIDRDSGVAQYF.

The chain combines TRBV14 with TRBJ2-7; tentatively, D is TRBD1 (5 bases). The ends were cut back, 1 base at V and 6 bases at J, with 10 bases in the middle. This CDR3 is 13 amino acids long. Germline loops: CDR1 SGHDN, CDR2 FVKESK. As DNA, the CDR3 is TGTGCCAGCAGCCAAGGTCTGGGGCGCGAGCAGTACTTC. Its translation is CASSQGLGREQYF.

CDR3 sequence (DNA): TGTGCCAGCAGAGCTAGCCTCGCGAATCAGCCCCAGCATTTT. Translation: CASRASLANQPQHF. The genes are TRBV6-5 and TRBJ1-5; D is ambiguous. The CDR3 has 14 residues. V gave up 6 bases and J gave up 4 bases, with 13 bases separating them. The germline gives CDR1 MNHEY, CDR2 SVGAGI.

The chain combines TRBV19 with TRBJ2-7; TRBD1 agrees at 9 bases. In germline, CDR1 is LNHDA, CDR2 SQIVND (reference sequence). This CDR3 is 16 amino acids long. With V trimmed by 6 bases and J by 0 bases, 9 bases remained unmatched. CDR3: CASSPTGGLSSYEQYF. The CDR3 DNA follows: TGTGCCAGTAGCCCGACAGGGGGTCTCAGCTCCTACGAGCAGTACTTC.

This chain links TRBV6-2 or TRBV6-3 with TRBJ2-2; 15 bases line up with TRBD2. Germline V gene lookup returns CDR1 MNHEY and CDR2 SVGEGT. The CDR3 contains 18 residues. V shed 2 bases and J 6 bases; nucleotides not matched to a gene: 7. As DNA, the CDR3 is TGTGCCAGCAGTTACCGGACTAGCGGGAGGGCCTTAGCCGGGGAGCTGTTTTTT. It translates to CASSYRTSGRALAGELFF.

The rearrangement links TRBV5-6 to TRBJ2-6; 10 bases match TRBD1. Trimming cost V 2 bases and J 3 bases; bases outside gene matches: 5. The CDR3 has 17 residues. Germline loops: CDR1 SGHDT, CDR2 YYEEEE. The CDR3 DNA sequence: TGTGCCAGCAGCTTATGGACAGGGGGTAGTGGGGCCAACGTCCTGACTTTC. Its protein product is CASSLWTGGSGANVLTF.

The chain has TRBV5-6 and TRBJ1-1; D call uncertain. Trimming took off 0 bases at V and 8 bases at J, with 8 bases between the two ends. Germline V gene lookup returns CDR1 SGHDT and CDR2 YYEEEE. This CDR3 spans 12 amino acids. CDR3: CASSLVRGEAFF. The CDR3 nucleotides are TGTGCCAGCAGCTTGGTTCGGGGAGAAGCTTTCTTT. Drawing the rest from reference TRBV5-6 and TRBJ1-1, the complete variable domain is DAGVTQSPTHLIKTRGQQVTLRCSPKSGHDTVSWYQQALGQGPQFIFQYYEEEERQRGNFPDRFSGHQFPNYSSELNVNALLLGDSALYLCASSLVRGEAFFGQGTRLTVV.

This chain uses TRBV7-2 with TRBJ1-1; perhaps TRBD1 as D (5 bases). The germline gives CDR1 SGHTA, CDR2 FQGNSA. The CDR3 runs to 15 residues. Trimming stripped 5 bases from V and 1 base from J, with 14 bases between. CDR3 nucleotide sequence: TGTGCCAGCAGCCGCGTTGCAGGACAGAACACTGAAGCTTTCTTT. It yields the protein CASSRVAGQNTEAFF.

V gene TRBV3-1 (or the pseudogene TRBV3-2) combines with J gene TRBJ2-1, with TRBD1 identical over 7 bases. Trimming took 1 base from V and 9 from J; bases not matched to a gene: 6. CDR1 LGHDT and CDR2 YNNKEL come from the germline V gene (reference sequence). CDR3 length: 14 residues. Here the CDR3 reads CASSQGKGATEQFF. CDR3 DNA sequence: TGTGCCAGCAGCCAAGGTAAGGGGGCGACTGAGCAGTTCTTC.

V and J are TRBV11-2 and TRBJ2-7, with TRBD1 as a possible D gene (6 bases). This CDR3 comprises 13 residues. Germline V gene data show CDR1 as SGHAT and CDR2 as FQNNGV. V was pared by 5 bases and J by 5 bases, with 13 bases between. CDR3 nucleotides: TGTGCCAGCAGCCACCCCAGGGGCAACGAGCAGTACTTC. Residues: CASSHPRGNEQYF. The full variable domain, rest sourced from reference TRBV11-2 and TRBJ2-7, is EAGVAQSPRYKIIEKRQSVAFWCNPISGHATLYWYQQILGQGPKLLIQFQNNGVVDDSQLPKDRFSAERLKGVDSTLKIQPAKLEDSAVYLCASSHPRGNEQYFGPGTRLTVT.

This sequence joins TRBV18 and TRBJ2-1; a possible D gene is TRBD2 (5 bases). Germline CDR1 is KGHSH and CDR2 is LQKENI. This CDR3 spans 11 amino acids. V lost 4 bases, J lost 10 bases, and 8 bases lay in between. DNA for the CDR3: TGTGCCAGCTCACGTGGACTGGAGCAGTTCTTC. Translation: CASSRGLEQFF.

This clone was observed a handful of times. The chain links TRBV28 to TRBJ2-5, with D unclear. The CDR3 contains 11 residues. Looked up from germline, CDR1 is MDHEN and CDR2 is SYDVKM. The V gene lost 5 bases and the J gene lost 4 bases, with 5 bases spanning the gap. The CDR3 spells CASSNTETQYF. The CDR3 DNA reads as TGTGCCAGCAGTAACACAGAGACCCAGTACTTC.

The chain couples TRBV9 to TRBJ2-7; 9 nucleotides align to TRBD1. The CDR3 is made up of 19 amino acids. Trimming removed 4 bases from V and 1 base from J; junction bases left unmatched: 18. CDR1 and CDR2 from the germline V gene are SGDLS and YYNGEE. CDR3 protein: CASSPDRGFSGPLSYEQYF. CDR3 nucleotide sequence: TGTGCCAGCAGCCCTGACAGGGGGTTTAGCGGGCCCCTATCCTACGAGCAGTACTTC.

This chain uses TRBV7-2 with TRBJ2-1; 9 bases are shared with TRBD2. With 0 bases clipped from V and 8 bases from J, the junction kept 5 bases outside the gene matches. Germline loops: CDR1 SGHTA, CDR2 FQGNSA. The CDR3 has 15 amino acids. The CDR3 sequence: CASSLASGSVHEQFF. CDR3 nucleotide sequence: TGTGCCAGCAGCTTAGCTAGCGGGAGTGTCCATGAGCAGTTCTTC.